The T cell receptor beta chain under discussion was sequenced for a study of blood T cells in healthy people across ages. Study-wide results and limits: Fewer expanded clones and more diversity marked long-lived versus aged donors. A strong correlation between TCR beta diversity and naive T cell percentage was seen.

CDR1 is MNHNS and CDR2 is SASEGT in the germline V gene. V gave up 3 bases and J gave up 5 bases, with 19 bases separating them. The length of the CDR3 is 16 residues. This clonotype came up a few times. Its antigen is as yet unknown. Combining a sample-barcoded 5' primer with a J-beta primer mix, a second PCR ran for roughly 6 to 12 cycles. TCRdb reanalysed the 5' RACE reads using MiXCR and keeps one entry per CDR3 protein. The sample includes hundreds of thousands of distinct CDR3 sequences, around 43% seen only once; the top ten take approximately 20%. Material: blood. The TCR was taken from a man aged 60-69 years in good health. The chain joins TRBV6-1 to TRBJ1-2; maybe TRBD1 (5 bases). In nucleotides, the CDR3 is TGTGCCAGCAGTGACCCATGGGGGGGTTTATCTTATGGCTACACCTTC. It is translated as CASSDPWGGLSYGYTF.